The 21 T cell receptor beta chains presented below share a single source sample, sequenced in a study of beta chain features in type 1 diabetes. Study outcomes and limitations: Shorter TCRB CDR3s, moderately but significantly so, were found in Type 1 diabetes patients in all four CD4+ subsets.

Expressed TCRB transcripts got sequenced, as all isolated RNA was reverse transcribed. Method: immunoSEQ multiplex PCR; TCRdb's copy keeps in-frame clones and lacks some. The sample has roughly 160,000 clones; 8% to 9.5% are singletons. Which antigens these TCRs recognize remains unknown. Material for sequencing was central memory CD4+ T cells from blood. These receptor sequences come from a young woman with type 1 diabetes.

This clone occurred a few times. The DNA is left out, because the CDR3 cannot be placed on it with certainty; the CDR3 is given as TCRdb lists it. The chain carries TRBV5-8 and TRBJ1-2. From germline, CDR1 is SGHTS and CDR2 YDEGEE. A total of 14 residues make up the CDR3, ends included. The CDR3 is CASSFSLQRYGYTF.

This clone has just a few counts. The V gene is TRBV7-9, the J gene TRBJ1-1; 9 bases are shared with TRBD1. This CDR3 comprises 15 residues. Germline CDR1 SEHNR, CDR2 FQNEAQ (reference sequence). V trimming: 5 bases; J trimming: 1 base; junction bases outside the gene matches: 5. CDR3: CASSTPGQGNTEAFF. Here the CDR3 DNA reads TGTGCCAGCAGCACCCCGGGACAGGGGAACACTGAAGCTTTCTTT. Variable domain in full (rest from reference TRBV7-9 and TRBJ1-1): DTGVSQNPRHKITKRGQNVTFRCDPISEHNRLYWYRQTLGQGPEFLTYFQNEAQLEKSRLLSDRFSAERPKGSFSTLEIQRTEQGDSAMYLCASSTPGQGNTEAFFGQGTRLTVV.

This clone has a handful of counts. V gene TRBV6-6 combines with J gene TRBJ2-3, with 8 bases that match TRBD1. Looked up from germline, CDR1 is MNHNY and CDR2 is SVGAGI (reference sequence). Losses at the gene ends were 6 bases for V and 4 bases for J; bases not matched to a gene: 9. The CDR3 length is 15 residues. The CDR3 region is CASRPNGQGSDTQYF. Here the CDR3 DNA reads TGTGCCAGCAGGCCGAACGGACAGGGATCAGATACGCAGTATTTT.

This clone has a handful of counts. The gene calls are TRBV28 and TRBJ2-7; D gene ambiguous. The CDR3 consists of 13 residues. V was shortened by 5 bases and J by 5 bases, with 13 bases between the two germline ends. Per the germline V gene, CDR1 is MDHEN and CDR2 is SYDVKM. The CDR3 nucleotides read TGTGCCAGCAGTCCCGCAGGTCGAAACGAGCAGTACTTC. Its protein is CASSPAGRNEQYF.

The rearrangement joins TRBV9 to TRBJ1-1; D gene uncertain. This CDR3 region has 16 residues. Trimming pared 1 base from V and 1 base from J, leaving 14 bases between. Germline V gene sequence: CDR1 SGDLS, CDR2 YYNGEE. The CDR3: CASSVTVTLGNTEAFF. CDR3 bases: TGTGCCAGCAGCGTAACAGTTACCTTGGGGAACACTGAAGCTTTCTTT.

This clone was seen more than once but under ten times. V usage is TRBV18 and J usage is TRBJ2-7, with TRBD1 as a possible D gene (5 bases). The CDR3 totals 13 residues. Trimming shortened V by 4 bases and J by 2 bases, and 9 bases separated the two germline ends. CDR1 and CDR2 (germline): KGHSH, LQKENI. The CDR3 here is CASSQGNPYEQYF. CDR3 nucleotide sequence: TGTGCCAGCTCACAGGGGAATCCCTACGAGCAGTACTTC.

The V call is TRBV6-5, the J call TRBJ2-7, with a tentative D call TRBD2 (7 bases). Germline V gene sequence: CDR1 MNHEY, CDR2 SVGAGI. Deletions cut 5 bases from V and 7 bases from J, with 15 bases between. This CDR3 is built from 13 residues. CDR3 region: CASSPRGGGEQYF. CDR3 nucleotides: TGTGCCAGCAGTCCACGCGGGGGCGGGGAGCAGTACTTC.

This rearrangement joins TRBV6-5 to TRBJ1-1; TRBD1 agrees at 7 bases. With V trimmed by 6 bases and J by 3 bases, 10 bases remained unmatched. Germline CDR1 and CDR2: MNHEY and SVGAGI. The CDR3 is made up of 15 amino acids. The CDR3 nucleotides are TGTGCCAGCAGCCCAGACAGGGTAGGGGACACTGAAGCTTTCTTT. Residues: CASSPDRVGDTEAFF.

This clone turned up a few times. V gene TRBV28 combines with J gene TRBJ2-7, with D maybe TRBD2 (6 bases). Germline V gene sequence: CDR1 MDHEN, CDR2 SYDVKM. Trimming removed 5 bases at V and 6 bases at J, with 17 bases between. The CDR3 extends over 14 amino acids. The CDR3 DNA follows: TGTGCCAGCAGTCCCCCGACTAGAGGTGGCGAGCAGTACTTC. Translation: CASSPPTRGGEQYF.

The chain employs TRBV11-2 and TRBJ1-3; 8 nucleotides match TRBD1. Trimming took 3 bases from V and 0 from J; bases not matched to a gene: 4. Germline V gene lookup returns CDR1 SGHAT and CDR2 FQNNGV. The CDR3 loop spans 16 amino acids. The CDR3 is CASSLGQDLSGNTIYF. Written as DNA, the CDR3 is TGTGCCAGCAGCTTGGGACAGGACCTCTCTGGAAACACCATATATTTT.

This clone was found a few times. The chain recombines TRBV11-2 with TRBJ2-2, with a weak D call TRBD1 (5 bases). Germline V lookup: CDR1 SGHAT, CDR2 FQNNGV. V was shortened by 5 bases and J by 7 bases, with 14 bases between the two germline ends. The CDR3 spans 14 residues. CDR3 in amino acids: CASSTRQSGGELFF. The CDR3 DNA reads TGTGCCAGCAGCACCCGACAGAGTGGCGGGGAGCTGTTTTTT.

The J gene is TRBJ2-5, the V gene TRBV4-1, with a tentative D call TRBD2 (5 bases). TRBJ2-7 explains the end of the DNA better; the J call may be wrong. CDR1 MGHRA and CDR2 YSYEKL come from the germline V gene. The CDR3 extends over 14 amino acids. CDR3 protein: CASSQVTGSDEQYF. CDR3 coding DNA: TGCGCCAGCAGCCAAGTCACGGGATCGGACGAGCAGTACTTC.

The table lists this clone with a few counts. This rearrangement joins TRBV7-2 to TRBJ2-5, with 8 bases fitting TRBD1. Per the germline V gene, CDR1 is SGHTA and CDR2 is FQGNSA. The CDR3 sequence is 14 residues long. Trimming removed 1 base from V and 2 bases from J; junction bases left unmatched: 0. The CDR3 sequence is CASSLGTGQETQYF. The CDR3 DNA is TGTGCCAGCAGCTTAGGGACAGGGCAAGAGACCCAGTACTTC.

This clone was observed a few times. The chain links TRBV28 to TRBJ2-5, with a tentative D call TRBD1 (6 bases). The CDR3 sequence is 16 residues long. Trimming cost V 6 bases and J 4 bases, with 21 bases left between them. Germline V CDR1 and CDR2: MDHEN, SYDVKM. In DNA form, the CDR3 reads TGTGCCAGCAGCTCGCTACCGCCCAGGGGTCGAGAGACCCAGTACTTC. This translates into CASSSLPPRGRETQYF.

The genes are TRBV18 and TRBJ2-7; possibly TRBD2 for D (6 bases). The germline CDR1 and CDR2 sequences are KGHSH and LQKENI. Trimming removed 5 bases at V and 4 bases at J, with 15 bases between. CDR3 length: 14 residues. The CDR3: CASSVSSERYEQYF. In nucleotides, the CDR3 is TGTGCCAGCTCAGTATCTAGCGAGAGATACGAGCAGTACTTC.

This clone appeared a few times. J is TRBJ2-1 and V is TRBV10-3; TRBD2 matches at 11 bases. J gave up 7 bases and V 4 bases, and 9 bases lay outside the gene matches. Germline CDR1 reads ENHRY; CDR2 reads SYGVKD. The CDR3 spans 16 residues. The CDR3 is CAISVASGRNGNEQFF. In DNA form, the CDR3 reads TGTGCCATCAGTGTGGCTAGCGGGAGGAATGGGAATGAGCAGTTCTTC.

The V and J genes are TRBV27 and TRBJ2-1; D is undetermined. Germline lookup yields CDR1 MNHEY and CDR2 SMNVEV (reference sequence). Trimming took 5 bases from V and 9 from J, leaving 14 bases between them. The CDR3 consists of 13 residues. CDR3 DNA: TGTGCCAGCAGTAGAGCTATCGATCTTGAGCAGTTCTTC. Translated: CASSRAIDLEQFF.

This clone was counted a few times. The chain joins TRBV28 to TRBJ2-2; D call uncertain. Trimming shortened V by 3 bases and J by 9 bases, and 11 bases separated the two germline ends. The length of the CDR3 is 13 residues. Germline V gene sequence: CDR1 MDHEN, CDR2 SYDVKM. The CDR3, as DNA: TGTGCCAGCAGTTTGAATCCTAACCGGGAGCTGTTTTTT. Translation: CASSLNPNRELFF.

This clone occurred a few times. The chain employs TRBV7-3 and TRBJ2-3; 8 nucleotides align to TRBD2. The CDR3 covers 16 residues. From germline, CDR1 is SGHTA and CDR2 FQGTGA. V shed 2 bases, J shed 8 bases, and the junction held 12 bases outside the gene matches. The CDR3 bases are TGTGCCAGCAGCTTATCGGGGGGGACACCCATGGGTACGCAGTATTTT. Encoded protein: CASSLSGGTPMGTQYF.

CDR3 sequence: CSAGGGSRQYF. The CDR3 DNA reads as TGCAGTGCTGGGGGGGGTTCCAGGCAGTACTTC. V is TRBV20-1 and J is TRBJ2-5, with 7 positions matching TRBD2. The CDR3 loop spans 11 amino acids. V lost 5 bases to trimming and J lost 11 bases; unmatched junction nucleotides: 8. Germline-derived CDR1 and CDR2 are DFQATT and SNEGSKA (reference sequence).

This clone was found a few times. The chain combines TRBV7-9 with TRBJ2-1; D gene ambiguous. The length of the CDR3 is 14 residues. Germline assignment: CDR1 SEHNR and CDR2 FQNEAQ (reference sequence). V was shortened by 2 bases and J by 5 bases, with 10 bases between the two germline ends. The CDR3: CASSLYTGHNEQFF. The CDR3 DNA sequence: TGTGCCAGCAGCTTATACACTGGGCACAATGAGCAGTTCTTC.